Sequencing of this T cell receptor (beta chain) was carried out in a study of blood T cell repertoires in COVID-19. This clone was seen more than once but under ten times. Original processing notes: Reference gene primer amplification yielded estimated nucleated cell counts. Using immunoSEQ multiplex PCR, the repertoire was profiled, and TCRdb retains in-frame clones only, with some absent. That table is the source of V, J and clone size, and D and trimming were worked out from the DNA. The profile shows about 240,000 clones, about four fifths of them singletons. The CDR3 length is 14 residues. Germline V lookup: CDR1 GTSNPN, CDR2 SVGIG (reference sequence). The V gene end was trimmed by 2 bases and the J gene end by 11 bases; junction bases not matched to a gene: 7.

The rearrangement links TRBV30 to TRBJ1-6, with 9 bases fitting TRBD1. The clonotype comes from a woman aged 18 to 35 with acute or convalescent COVID-19. The sample comprised peripheral blood. Here the CDR3 DNA reads TGTGCCTGGAGTCTTTCCACAGGGGGCCCACCCCTCCACTTT. This gives the protein CAWSLSTGGPPLHF.